Listed here is a single T cell receptor (beta chain). As yet, its antigen is unknown. These data are taken from a study of regulatory dendritic cells for organ transplantation. Study outcomes and limitations: Mature dendritic cells appeared to drive more memory CD8+ clonal expansion than regulatory ones.

The repertoire was sequenced with immunoSEQ multiplex PCR; TCRdb's copy has only in-frame clones and lacks some. The table includes some 11,000 clones, 65% to 85% detected once. Sorted subsets were CFSE-labeled and cultured less than 6 days with allogeneic dendritic cells. FACS sorted CD4+ or CD8+ T cells into CD45RA+ naive and CD45RO+ memory. V was pared by 1 base and J by 0 bases, with 13 bases between. The germline V gene has CDR1 SEHNR and CDR2 FQNEAQ (reference sequence). The CDR3 has 16 amino acids. This rearrangement joins TRBV7-9 to TRBJ2-7, with D possibly being TRBD2 (6 bases). This receptor was identified in a human donor in good health. Sequences were obtained from memory CD4+ T cells from blood cultured with regulatory dendritic cells. The subset is: CD45RO+ memory T cells. The CDR3 reads CASSLGAGIYSYEQYF. The CDR3 DNA reads TGTGCCAGCAGCTTAGGGGCGGGAATCTACTCCTACGAGCAGTACTTC. Full variable domain (missing parts from reference TRBV7-9 and TRBJ2-7): DTGVSQNPRHKITKRGQNVTFRCDPISEHNRLYWYRQTLGQGPEFLTYFQNEAQLEKSRLLSDRFSAERPKGSFSTLEIQRTEQGDSAMYLCASSLGAGIYSYEQYFGPGTRLTVT.